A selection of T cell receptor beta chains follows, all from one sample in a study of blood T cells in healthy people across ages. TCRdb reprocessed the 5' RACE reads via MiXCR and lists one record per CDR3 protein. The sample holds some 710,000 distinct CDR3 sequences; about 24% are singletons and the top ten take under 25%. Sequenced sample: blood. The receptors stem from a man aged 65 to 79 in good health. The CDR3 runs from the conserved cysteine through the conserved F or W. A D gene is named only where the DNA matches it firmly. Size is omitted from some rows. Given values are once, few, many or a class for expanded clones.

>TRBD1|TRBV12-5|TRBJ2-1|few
TGTGCTAGTGGTATGGGACAGCCCGACGGGAATGAGCAGTTCTTC
CASGMGQPDGNEQFF
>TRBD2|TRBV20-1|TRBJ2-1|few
TGCAGTGCTATTCAGCGAGCTAGCGGGGAAATTTACAATGAGCAGTTCTTC
CSAIQRASGEIYNEQFF
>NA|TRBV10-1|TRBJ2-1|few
TGCGCCAGCAGCCGGGACTGGGGGCTCAATGAGCAGTTCTTC
CASSRDWGLNEQFF
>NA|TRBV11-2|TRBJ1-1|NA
TGTGCCAGCAGCCAGGACTCTCCGGGGACTGAAGCTTTCTTT
CASSQDSPGTEAFF
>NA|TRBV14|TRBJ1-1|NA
TGTGCCAGCAGTCAACAGGCGAACACTGAAGCTTTCTTT
CASSQQANTEAFF
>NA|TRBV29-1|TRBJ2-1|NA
TGCAGCACAGGCCCGACCCCCTACAATGAGCAGTTCTTC
CSTGPTPYNEQFF
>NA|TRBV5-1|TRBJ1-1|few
TGCGCCAGCAGCGACCTTAGGGGAGGAGACACTGAAGCTTTCTTT
CASSDLRGGDTEAFF
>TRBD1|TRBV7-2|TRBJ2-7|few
TGTGCCAGCAGCCAAACAGGGGCCACCCCCTACGAGCAGTACTTC
CASSQTGATPYEQYF
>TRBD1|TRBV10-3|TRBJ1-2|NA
TGTGCCATCAGTGACAGGGGGGACGGCTACACCTTC
CAISDRGDGYTF
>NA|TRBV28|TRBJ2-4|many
TGTGCCAGCCAATCCGGATACGGGGGAAACGTTCAGTACTTC
CASQSGYGGNVQYF
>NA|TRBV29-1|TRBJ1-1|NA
TGCAGCGTTGGGGTACGGGCACAGAACACTGAAGCTTTCTTT
CSVGVRAQNTEAFF
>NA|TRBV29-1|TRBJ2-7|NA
TGCAGCGTCCCCCCGGGACAATCTGGCGAGCAGTACTTC
CSVPPGQSGEQYF
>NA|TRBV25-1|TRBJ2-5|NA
TGTGCCAGCGGTGGGAATTTTGAGACCCAGTACTTC
CASGGNFETQYF
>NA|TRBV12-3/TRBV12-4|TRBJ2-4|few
TGTGCCAGCAGTCCCCGGGTCGAGGGTGTTAAAAACATTCAGTACTTC
CASSPRVEGVKNIQYF
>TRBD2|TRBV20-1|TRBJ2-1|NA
TGCAGTGCTCCTAAGGGCGGCGGGAGCTACAATGAGCAGTTCTTC
CSAPKGGGSYNEQFF
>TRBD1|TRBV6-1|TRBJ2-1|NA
TGTGCCAGCAAAAGGGACAGGGGCGGCGATGAGCAGTTCTTC
CASKRDRGGDEQFF
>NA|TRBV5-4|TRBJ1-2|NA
TGTGCCAGCAGCGTATACAGGGTTTACACCTTC
CASSVYRVYTF
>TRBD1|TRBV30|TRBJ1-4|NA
TGTGCCGGGACGGGACAGCTGGGGGAAAAACTGTTTTTT
CAGTGQLGEKLFF
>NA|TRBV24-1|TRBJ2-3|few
TGTGCCACCAGTGAAAACCCCTCGGATACGCAGTATTTT
CATSENPSDTQYF
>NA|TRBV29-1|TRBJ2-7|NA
TGCAGCGTTGAGCTGGGTTCGCCGTACTTC
CSVELGSPYF
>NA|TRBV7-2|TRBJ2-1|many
TGTGCCAGCAGCTTAGCTGCTCGCTCCTACAATGAGCAGTTCTTC
CASSLAARSYNEQFF
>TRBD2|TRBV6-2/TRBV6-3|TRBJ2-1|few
TGTGCCAGCAGCCTAGCGGTTGATTACAATGAGCAGTTCTTC
CASSLAVDYNEQFF
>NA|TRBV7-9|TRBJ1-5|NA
TGTGCCAGCAGCTTCACCCCAGGGTTTCCGCATTTT
CASSFTPGFPHF
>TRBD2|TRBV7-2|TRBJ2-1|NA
TGTGTCAGCAGCTTAGGGCTAGCGGGGTACAATGAGCAGTTCTTC
CVSSLGLAGYNEQFF
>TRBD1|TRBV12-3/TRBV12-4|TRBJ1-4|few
TGTGCCTGCAGTTTGGCCGGGACAGCAACTAATGAAAAACTGTTTTTT
CACSLAGTATNEKLFF
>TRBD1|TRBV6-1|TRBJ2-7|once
TGTGCCAGCAGTGGAAGGGACAGGGGATCCTACGAGCAGTACTTC
CASSGRDRGSYEQYF
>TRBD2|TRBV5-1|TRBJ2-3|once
TGCGCCAGCAGCTTGGTCGGAACTAGCGGGGCTGGAGATACGCAGTATTTT
CASSLVGTSGAGDTQYF
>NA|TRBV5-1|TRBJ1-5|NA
TGCGCCAGCAGCCCCCATGGGGGGGACAATCAGCCCCAGCATTTT
CASSPHGGDNQPQHF
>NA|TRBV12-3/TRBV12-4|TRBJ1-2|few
TGTGCCAGCAGTCGGGGCCCACAGAACTATGGCTACACCTTC
CASSRGPQNYGYTF
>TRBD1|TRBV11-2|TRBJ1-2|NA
TGTGCCAGCAGCTCCCGTCCAGACATGACAGGGGGTAAACACTATGGCTACACCTTC
CASSSRPDMTGGKHYGYTF
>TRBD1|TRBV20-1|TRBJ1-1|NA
TGCAGTGCTAGAAGGGGACAGGCGGGGCGCACTGAAGCTTTCTTT
CSARRGQAGRTEAFF
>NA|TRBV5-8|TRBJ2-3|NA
TGTGCCAGCAGCTTTCATGGCAGGGGTGCAGATACGCAGTATTTT
CASSFHGRGADTQYF
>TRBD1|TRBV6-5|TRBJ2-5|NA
TGTGCCAGCAGTGCATCCGGGACAGGGGATGAGACCCAGTACTTC
CASSASGTGDETQYF
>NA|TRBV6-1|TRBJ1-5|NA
TGTGCCAGCAGGGAAGGCAAGTTTGGAGGCAGAGTAATAAATCAGCCCCAGCATTTT
CASREGKFGGRVINQPQHF
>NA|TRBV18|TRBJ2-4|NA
TGTGCCAGCTCACCCCTCGGCGGAGGGACTCTAGCCAAAAACATTCAGTACTTC
CASSPLGGGTLAKNIQYF
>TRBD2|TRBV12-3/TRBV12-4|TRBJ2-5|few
TGTGCCAGCAGTTTTAAGCGGGGGGCAAAAGAGACCCAGTACTTC
CASSFKRGAKETQYF